These T cell receptor beta chains were read from a single sample in a study of blood T cell repertoires in COVID-19. The repertoire was sequenced with immunoSEQ multiplex PCR; TCRdb's copy has only in-frame clones and lacks some. The repertoire holds 350,000 to 550,000 clones, about 89% seen once, with 4.3% in the top ten. Sequencing was performed on peripheral blood. The receptor source for this set is a woman in her 30s with acute or convalescent COVID-19. The CDR3 runs from the conserved cysteine through the conserved F or W. D genes are given only for firm matches. Clone size is not always given. Where it is, it says once, few, many or a class for expanded clones.

TRBD1 . 15 TRBJ2-1 TRBV11-3 TGTGCCAGCAGCCGAACCGGGACAGGGAACAATGAGCAGTTCTTC CASSRTGTGNNEQFF
. . 15 TRBJ2-3 TRBV2 TGTGCCAGCATTTCGGACAGTCCCGGCACAGATACGCAGTATTTT CASISDSPGTDTQYF
TRBD2 . 15 TRBJ2-3 TRBV5-1 TGCGCCAGCAGACAGGCGGCGGGGGGCACAGATACGCAGTATTTT CASRQAAGGTDTQYF
TRBD1 . 15 TRBJ2-2 TRBV5-4 TGTGCCAGCAGCCCGGACAGGGCGAACACCGGGGAGCTGTTTTTT CASSPDRANTGELFF
. . 12 TRBJ2-7 TRBV6-2/TRBV6-3 TGTGCCAGCAGTACAGCGGTTTACGAGCAGTACTTC CASSTAVYEQYF
TRBD1 . 14 TRBJ1-1 TRBV18 TGTGCCAGCTCACGACAGGGCGGGGACACTGAAGCTTTCTTT CASSRQGGDTEAFF
. few 14 TRBJ1-5 TRBV28 TGTGCCAGCAGTTTATCAGGGGCCAATCAGCCCCAGCATTTT CASSLSGANQPQHF
TRBD2 . 16 TRBJ2-2 TRBV3-1/TRBV3-2 TGTGCCAGCAGCCAAGATCGAGCGGGGGCGGACGGGGAGCTGTTTTTT CASSQDRAGADGELFF
TRBD1 . 14 TRBJ2-1 TRBV29-1 TGCAGCGCTAGGGGGACAGGAACCTACAATGAGCAGTTCTTC CSARGTGTYNEQFF
TRBD1 . 15 TRBJ2-7 TRBV4-1 TGCGCCAGCAGCCGGGGAGCGAGGGGGCCCTACGAGCAGTACTTC CASSRGARGPYEQYF
TRBD2 . 15 TRBJ2-7 TRBV13 TGTGCCAGCAGCTTAGGAGCGGGGGGCACCTACGAGCAGTACTTC CASSLGAGGTYEQYF
. . 15 TRBJ2-5 TRBV2 TGTGCCAGCAGTGAGCTCGCGGGGAGGCAAGAGACCCAGTACTTC CASSELAGRQETQYF
. few 13 TRBJ1-1 TRBV7-3 TGTGCCAGCAGCAAAATTATGAACACTGAAGCTTTCTTT CASSKIMNTEAFF
. . 12 TRBJ1-1 TRBV6-5 TGTGCCAGCAGCCACAGCCGAACTGAAGCTTTCTTT CASSHSRTEAFF
TRBD2 . 18 TRBJ2-2 TRBV11-2 TGTGCCAGCAGCTTAGAATATAGCGGGGGGGCGGACACCGGGGAGCTGTTTTTT CASSLEYSGGADTGELFF
TRBD2 . 15 TRBJ2-7 TRBV6-5 TGTGCCAGCAGTTACTCGGGACTAGAGAGCTACGAGCAGTACTTC CASSYSGLESYEQYF
TRBD1 . 14 TRBJ1-1 TRBV19 TGTGCCAGTACTCTAGGGGGCATGAACACTGAAGCTTTCTTT CASTLGGMNTEAFF
TRBD1 . 14 TRBJ2-1 TRBV9 TGTGCCAGCAGCGCACAGGGGATGTACAATGAGCAGTTCTTC CASSAQGMYNEQFF
TRBD1 . 13 TRBJ1-4 TRBV5-1 TGCGCCAGCAGTGACAGGGGTTACGAAAAACTGTTTTTT CASSDRGYEKLFF
TRBD2 once 15 TRBJ2-1 TRBV5-1 TGCGCCAGCAGCTCGCTAGCGGGGTCTGAGGGCGAGCAGTTCTTC CASSSLAGSEGEQFF
TRBD1 . 13 TRBJ1-2 TRBV28 TGTGCCAGCAGAACGGACAGGGCCTATGGCTACACCTTC CASRTDRAYGYTF
. once 19 TRBJ1-3 TRBV7-3 TGTGCCAGCAGCTTGGCTTCTATATCTTGGAGGCTCTCTGGAAACACCATATATTTT CASSLASISWRLSGNTIYF